Sequencing of this T cell receptor beta chain was carried out in a study of quantifying T cell responses using KT2 cells. Study information: RNA was reverse transcribed with TCR alpha and beta constant-region primers. A predetermined fluorescence threshold ended the second PCR, run as a qPCR.

V lost 5 bases and J 1 base, leaving 14 bases between the germline ends. This CDR3 region has 15 residues. Germline assignment: CDR1 PRHDT and CDR2 FYEKMQ (reference sequence). Unfractionated PBMC were spiked with known numbers of KT2 clone cells. KT2 cells were mixed with fixed PBMC numbers at varying ratios. A single-stranded UMI oligo with SP2 sequence was ligated to cDNA 3' ends. First-round PCR used 4 cycles and beta primers RC1.1 and RC1.2 covering TRBC1 and TRBC2. TCRdb reanalysed the UMI-ligation and nested PCR reads using MiXCR and keeps one entry per CDR3 protein. Of 52,000 or so distinct CDR3 sequences in the sample, 9% to 15% were seen once.

Sequenced: PBMCs spiked with cells of the T cell clone KT2. The sequence was collected from a human donor. This chain connects TRBV13 to TRBJ1-1, with D possibly TRBD1 on 5 matching bases. The CDR3 DNA sequence: TGTGCCAGCAGCCTAAAGGACACACAGAACACTGAAGCTTTCTTT. It encodes CASSLKDTQNTEAFF.